These 19 T cell receptor beta chains came from one sample sequenced in a study of blood T cells in healthy people across ages. For the second PCR, which ran for about 6 to 11 cycles, a sample-barcoded 5' primer and a J-beta primer mix were used. Each CDR3 protein gets one entry after TCRdb re-called the 5' RACE reads with MiXCR. The sample lists hundreds of thousands of distinct CDR3 sequences, around 50% occurring once. Sequencing was done on a sample of blood. The source is a man older than 75 in good health.

The table lists this clonotype with a count of one. The J gene is TRBJ2-1, the V gene TRBV28; D uncertain. This CDR3 comprises 13 residues. The V end lost 5 bases, the J end lost 4 bases, and 9 bases lay between the germline ends. CDR1 MDHEN and CDR2 SYDVKM come from the germline V gene. CDR3 sequence reads: CASSAPRYNEQFF. The CDR3 DNA sequence: TGTGCCAGCAGTGCCCCGAGATACAATGAGCAGTTCTTC.

There are a few counts of this clonotype. V usage is TRBV11-2 and J usage is TRBJ1-4, with D tentatively TRBD1 (5 bases). Per germline, CDR1 SGHAT and CDR2 FQNNGV. The V end was cut by 5 bases, the J end by 5 bases, with 18 bases between. The CDR3 covers 16 residues. As DNA, the CDR3 is TGTGCCAGCAGCCCAAGGTTTGGGCAGGGAAATGAAAAACTGTTTTTT. This gives the protein CASSPRFGQGNEKLFF.

The rearrangement uses TRBV2 and TRBJ2-1; 8 positions agree with TRBD2. V lost 3 bases to trimming and J lost 4 bases; unmatched junction nucleotides: 2. Per the germline V gene, CDR1 is SNHLY and CDR2 is FYNNEI. This CDR3 comprises 14 residues. The CDR3 sequence: CASSEGLEYNEQFF. The CDR3 DNA reads TGTGCCAGCAGTGAGGGACTAGAGTACAATGAGCAGTTCTTC.

V is TRBV20-1 and J is TRBJ2-1; 10 bases align to TRBD2. The CDR3 covers 15 residues. Germline loops: CDR1 DFQATT, CDR2 SNEGSKA (reference sequence). The CDR3 spells CSQNPGTSAYNEQFF. The CDR3 DNA follows: TGCAGCCAGAATCCCGGGACTAGCGCCTACAATGAGCAGTTCTTC.

The chain joins TRBV2 to TRBJ2-6, with TRBD1 matching over 9 bases. Germline V gene lookup returns CDR1 SNHLY and CDR2 FYNNEI. The CDR3 runs 16 residues. The J segment lost 0 bases and the V segment lost 8 bases, leaving 5 bases of the junction unmatched. The CDR3 DNA follows: TGTGCCAGCTCGACAGGGGGGAACTCTGGGGCCAACGTCCTGACTTTC. Protein: CASSTGGNSGANVLTF.

The chain recombines TRBV12-3 or TRBV12-4 with TRBJ2-1; D is unclear. The J call may be in error: the DNA end matches TRBJ2-7 better. The CDR3 is 15 residues long. The CDR3 sequence: CASSPTGNSYNEQYF. The DNA of the CDR3 is TGTGCCAGCAGTCCGACTGGTAACTCCTACAATGAGCAGTACTTC.

This clonotype was seen a handful of times. The CDR3 coding sequence is TGCGCCAGCAGCCAAGATTTGAGGGGTAAGCAGCAGTACTTC. This encodes CASSQDLRGKQQYF. The rearrangement joins TRBV4-3 to TRBJ2-5, with D perhaps assigned TRBD1 or TRBD2 (5 bases each). The CDR3 runs to 14 residues. V lost 0 bases to trimming and J lost 11 bases, with 16 bases between them. Germline V gene sequence: CDR1 LGHNA, CDR2 YSLEER.

This chain joins TRBV20-1 and TRBJ2-1, with TRBD2 identical over 7 bases. Germline V gene sequence: CDR1 DFQATT, CDR2 SNEGSKA (reference sequence). V gave up 5 bases and J gave up 13 bases; unmatched junction bases: 14. This CDR3 comprises 13 residues. This CDR3 reads CSAGREGRGTQFF. The CDR3, as DNA: TGCAGTGCTGGAAGGGAGGGTCGGGGGACCCAGTTCTTC.

The V gene is TRBV24-1, the J gene TRBJ2-3; 7 bases align to TRBD2. Germline CDR1 KGHDR, CDR2 SFDVKD. V lost 1 base, J lost 2 bases, and 5 bases stayed unmatched. The CDR3 totals 16 residues. This CDR3 is CATSDFGGSATDTQYF. The CDR3 coding sequence is TGTGCCACCAGTGATTTCGGCGGGAGTGCCACAGATACGCAGTATTTT.

The table lists this clonotype with a few counts. The chain links TRBV7-9 to TRBJ1-4; D unclear. V shed 5 bases and J shed 8 bases, with 12 bases lying between them. The CDR3 consists of 13 residues. CDR1 and CDR2 (germline): SEHNR, FQNEAQ (reference sequence). CDR3 sequence: CASSPGLREKLFF. The CDR3 DNA reads TGTGCCAGCAGCCCGGGGTTAAGGGAAAAACTGTTTTTT.

The genes are TRBV24-1 and TRBJ2-7; 7 bases align to TRBD1. With 4 bases clipped from V and 1 base from J, the junction kept 3 bases outside the gene matches. The CDR3 totals 14 residues. Germline CDR1 reads KGHDR; CDR2 reads SFDVKD. CDR3: CATSDQGQSYEQYF. As DNA, the CDR3 is TGTGCCACCAGTGACCAGGGACAGTCCTACGAGCAGTACTTC.

V usage is TRBV2 and J usage is TRBJ2-7; 16 positions match TRBD2. CDR3 length equals 16 residues. Germline CDR1 is SNHLY and CDR2 is FYNNEI. Unmatched junction bases numbered 6, after V lost 6 bases and J lost 4 bases. The CDR3 nucleotides are TGTGCCAGCAGCGGGGGGACTAGCGGGAGGGTTTACGAGCAGTACTTC. It is translated as CASSGGTSGRVYEQYF.

The chain joins TRBV30 to TRBJ1-1; TRBD1 might be the D (6 bases). This CDR3 comprises 12 residues. The V gene's germline CDR1 is GTSNPN and CDR2 SVGIG (reference sequence). The V gene lost 8 bases and the J gene lost 0 bases, with 10 bases spanning the gap. DNA for the CDR3: TGTGCCGGAGACAGGATGAACACTGAAGCTTTCTTT. This encodes CAGDRMNTEAFF.

This clonotype occurred a few times. The V call is TRBV7-2, the J call TRBJ2-1; 9 positions agree with TRBD1. The J segment lost 4 bases and the V segment lost 5 bases, leaving 6 bases of the junction unmatched. The CDR3 covers 15 residues. Germline CDR1 and CDR2: SGHTA and FQGNSA. As DNA, the CDR3 is TGTGCCAGCAGCCCAGACAGGGGGGAATACAATGAGCAGTTCTTC. This encodes CASSPDRGEYNEQFF.

DNA of the CDR3: TGCAGTGCTAGAGAAGGTAGCGGAAGCTCCTACAATGAGCAGTTCTTC. Encoded protein: CSAREGSGSSYNEQFF. This chain connects TRBV20-1 to TRBJ2-1, with D possibly matching TRBD2 (6 bases). The CDR3 contains 16 residues. The germline gives CDR1 DFQATT, CDR2 SNEGSKA (reference sequence). Trimming pared 0 bases from V and 0 bases from J, leaving 12 bases between.

A single count supports this clonotype. This may be a read error: a much more frequent sequence differs by one nucleotide. The chain carries TRBV5-4 and TRBJ2-3, with D perhaps TRBD2 (5 bases). This CDR3 comprises 18 residues. The germline V gene has CDR1 SGHNT and CDR2 YYREEE (reference sequence). CDR3 sequence: CASNLGLRTLRSTDTQYF. In nucleotides, the CDR3 is TGTGCCAGCAACTTGGGTCTTCGGACTTTGAGGAGCACAGATACGCAGTATTTT.

This chain uses TRBV20-1 with TRBJ2-1; 9 bases are a match to TRBD2. J gave up 5 bases and V 4 bases, and 9 bases lay outside the gene matches. CDR1 is DFQATT, CDR2 SNEGSKA, per germline (reference sequence). The CDR3 has 15 amino acids. This CDR3 reads CSATLPASGNNEQFF. As DNA, the CDR3 is TGCAGTGCTACCCTACCGGCTAGCGGGAACAATGAGCAGTTCTTC.

This sequence joins TRBV29-1 and TRBJ2-1; D might be TRBD1 (5 bases). Germline V gene data show CDR1 as SQVTM and CDR2 as ANQGSEA. V was pared by 4 bases and J by 2 bases, with 12 bases between. The CDR3 loop spans 14 amino acids. The CDR3 bases are TGCAGCGTTGGGGCAGGGCAAGCCTACAATGAGCAGTTCTTC. Its translation: CSVGAGQAYNEQFF.

The genes are TRBV7-9 and TRBJ2-3, with 10 nucleotides matching TRBD1. V was clipped by 5 bases and J by 3 bases; unmatched bases: 5. From germline, CDR1 is SEHNR and CDR2 FQNEAQ (reference sequence). The CDR3 extends over 15 amino acids. Here the CDR3 reads CASSPTGGQTDTQYF. In DNA, the CDR3 is TGTGCCAGCAGCCCGACAGGGGGCCAGACAGATACGCAGTATTTT.